This TCR beta chain is from a study of blood T cell repertoires in COVID-19. Clones were read by immunoSEQ multiplex PCR, and TCRdb kept only the in-frame ones, dropping some. The sample includes about 200,000 clones, approximately 80% of them seen just once. Looked up from germline, CDR1 is SGHAT and CDR2 is FQNNGV. V lost 4 bases, J lost 2 bases, and 1 base stayed unmatched. The CDR3 is 14 amino acids. The receptor comes from a woman aged 80 or over with COVID-19, enrolled during active disease. V gene TRBV11-2 combines with J gene TRBJ1-2; 10 positions match TRBD1. Sequencing was performed on peripheral blood. CDR3 region: CASSSGQGNYGYTF. The CDR3 DNA follows: TGTGCCAGCAGCTCGGGACAGGGGAACTATGGCTACACCTTC.